Sequencing of this T cell receptor beta chain was carried out in a study of spatial heterogeneity in lung cancer. TCRdb independently ran MiXCR on the 5' RACE reads; one entry per CDR3 protein. The sample carries fewer than 50,000 distinct CDR3 sequences, roughly a tenth recorded once. This clonotype was counted at least ten times. Time point given: blood at routine non-recurrence follow-up after resection. CDR1 and CDR2 from the germline V gene are MDHEN and SYDVKM. The CDR3 length is 13 residues. V lost 5 bases and J 7 bases, leaving 14 bases between the germline ends. This material consisted of PBMCs, taken at follow-up. The receptor was isolated from a female donor with early-stage non-small cell lung cancer. The chain is built from TRBV28 and TRBJ2-5; D unclear. The CDR3 protein is CASSTLPTGTQYF. DNA of the CDR3: TGTGCCAGCAGTACCCTCCCCACTGGGACCCAGTACTTC.